This entry lists 2 T cell receptor beta chains sequenced from one sample in a study of technical replicates of blood from several donors. Clones were sequenced by immunoSEQ multiplex PCR, and TCRdb holds only the in-frame ones, with some missing. The sample includes tens of thousands of clones, 94% of them seen just once. The sequenced sample consisted of T cells isolated from PBMCs. Every receptor here comes from a human donor in good health.

This chain joins TRBV7-9 and TRBJ1-3; TRBD1 aligns across 10 bases. The germline V gene has CDR1 SEHNR and CDR2 FQNEAQ (reference sequence). V lost 2 bases to trimming and J lost 7 bases; unmatched junction nucleotides: 11. CDR3 length: 17 amino acids. Here the CDR3 DNA reads TGTGCCAGCAGCTTACCCCGGACAGGGGGGATCACTAACACCATATATTTT. Its protein is CASSLPRTGGITNTIYF.

The chain is built from TRBV5-1 and TRBJ2-5; D ambiguous. The V end was cut by 0 bases, the J end by 4 bases, with 10 bases between. Germline V gives CDR1 SGHRS, CDR2 YFSETQ. This CDR3 comprises 14 residues. The CDR3 loop is CASSLAGVVETQYF. The CDR3 nucleotides are TGCGCCAGCAGCTTGGCCGGTGTCGTAGAGACCCAGTACTTC.